The clone carrying this T cell receptor beta chain was detected only once. No antigen is known for it. The PCR used 60 Vbeta and 13 Jbeta primers. Sequenced by immunoSEQ multiplex PCR; TCRdb stores in-frame clones only, minus some. The data show more than 90,000 clones, with 78% seen just once and approximately 0.83% held by the top ten. Healthy bone marrow donors made up the donor group. This sample is part of a study of cytomegalovirus exposure and HLA in healthy donors. Findings and limits, study-wide: In a later analysis, CMV-associated beta chains were mostly HLA-associated, it appeared. In vitro confirmation showed three CMV-associated chains to be CMV antigen specific. In an earlier analysis, most TCR beta V segments were productive about 87% or about 30% of the time.

The TCR sequence derives from an older woman in good health and CMV-seronegative. The sequenced sample was PBMCs.

In DNA, the CDR3 is TGTGCCAGCAGCTTAGGCGGGACAGGGCGCGGGGAGCTGTTTTTT. Protein product: CASSLGGTGRGELFF. The V gene is TRBV13, the J gene TRBJ2-2, with 9 bases matching TRBD1. The J segment lost 7 bases and the V segment lost 0 bases, leaving 3 bases of the junction unmatched. This CDR3 comprises 15 residues. The germline V gene has CDR1 PRHDT and CDR2 FYEKMQ (reference sequence).